The 30 T cell receptor beta chains presented below share a single source sample, sequenced in a study of Graves' ophthalmopathy and Graves' hyperthyroidism. Using RNA transcripts, the TCR beta CDR3 regions were amplified. A first-round RT-PCR used HTBI primers, followed by a second-round multiplex PCR. From the multiplex PCR reads, TCRdb called clonotypes with MiXCR, one entry per CDR3 protein. Of 660,000 or so distinct CDR3 sequences in the sample, more than 40% were seen once. The specimen sequenced was peripheral blood. The receptors originated from an adult man with Graves' ophthalmopathy.

J is TRBJ1-2 and V is TRBV5-1; TRBD1 might be the D (6 bases). Trimming stripped 5 bases from V and 8 bases from J, with 16 bases between. Germline loops: CDR1 SGHRS, CDR2 YFSETQ. The length of the CDR3 is 13 residues. CDR3 region: CASRAGGPRGYTF. Here the CDR3 DNA reads TGCGCCAGCAGAGCGGGGGGGCCTAGAGGCTACACCTTC.

The CDR3 sequence: CASSSLGGGLGLGTEAFF. As DNA, the CDR3 is TGTGCCAGCAGCTCCTTGGGTGGGGGTTTAGGACTGGGTACTGAAGCTTTCTTT. V gene TRBV7-2 combines with J gene TRBJ1-1; TRBD1 might be the D (5 bases). Trimming took 4 bases from V and 5 from J, leaving 26 bases between them. The CDR3 is 18 amino acids. Per the germline V gene, CDR1 is SGHTA and CDR2 is FQGNSA.

A few counts support this clonotype. This chain joins TRBV15 and TRBJ1-5, with 12 nucleotides matching TRBD1. Germline V lookup: CDR1 LNHNV, CDR2 YYDKDF (reference sequence). V shed 5 bases, J shed 0 bases, and the junction held 14 bases outside the gene matches. This CDR3 has 20 residues. The chain's CDR3 is CATSGRDRGPLPNSNQPQHF. DNA of the CDR3: TGTGCCACCAGCGGCCGGGACAGGGGGCCTCTTCCTAATAGCAATCAGCCCCAGCATTTT. The complete variable domain, with remaining parts taken from reference TRBV15 and TRBJ1-5, reads DAMVIQNPRYQVTQFGKPVTLSCSQTLNHNVMYWYQQKSSQAPKLLFHYYDKDFNNEADTPDNFQSRRPNTSFCFLDIRSPGLGDTAMYLCATSGRDRGPLPNSNQPQHFGDGTRLSIL.

The sample holds many counts of this clonotype. The rearrangement uses TRBV7-9 and TRBJ2-7, with D hard to call. CDR3 length equals 12 residues. V lost 2 bases to trimming and J lost 3 bases, with 5 bases between them. Looked up from germline, CDR1 is SEHNR and CDR2 is FQNEAQ (reference sequence). The CDR3 DNA is TGTGCCAGCAGCTTATCTTACTACGAGCAGTACTTC. It specifies CASSLSYYEQYF.

This clonotype has ten or more counts. The J gene is TRBJ1-4, the V gene TRBV27; D is ambiguous. V shed 5 bases and J shed 10 bases, with 2 bases lying between them. The germline gives CDR1 MNHEY, CDR2 SMNVEV (reference sequence). This CDR3 has 9 residues. The CDR3 DNA reads as TGTGCCAGCAGTCCAAAACTGTTTTTT. Translating it yields CASSPKLFF.

At least ten counts were recorded for this clonotype. The chain combines TRBV7-9 with TRBJ2-5; 12 bases map to TRBD2. The CDR3 is 18 amino acids. Germline loops: CDR1 SEHNR, CDR2 FQNEAQ (reference sequence). V lost 5 bases to trimming and J lost 4 bases; unmatched junction nucleotides: 14. CDR3: CASSPRTSGKWSVETQYF. The CDR3 DNA sequence: TGTGCCAGCAGCCCCAGGACTAGCGGGAAGTGGAGTGTAGAGACCCAGTACTTC.

The chain is built from TRBV6-6 and TRBJ1-2; D is uncertain. This CDR3 has 15 amino acids. The V and J ends lost 5 bases and 2 bases respectively, with 15 bases between them. Germline lookup yields CDR1 MNHNY and CDR2 SVGAGI (reference sequence). The CDR3 loop is CASSTRQVGNYGYTF. The CDR3 DNA reads TGTGCCAGCAGTACAAGACAAGTTGGCAACTATGGCTACACCTTC.

V usage is TRBV15 and J usage is TRBJ1-2; D is ambiguous. This CDR3 is 13 amino acids long. Germline lookup yields CDR1 LNHNV and CDR2 YYDKDF (reference sequence). V lost 3 bases, J lost 2 bases, and 7 bases lay in between. The CDR3 nucleotides read TGTGCCACCAGCAGTCCACGGAACTATGGCTACACCTTC. This codes for CATSSPRNYGYTF.

This clonotype has ten or more counts. This rearrangement joins TRBV12-3 or TRBV12-4 to TRBJ1-2; D remains unclear. V dropped 4 bases and J dropped 4 bases, with 7 bases sitting between them. This CDR3 comprises 12 residues. The chain's CDR3 is CASSSMTYGYTF. For the CDR3, the DNA is TGTGCCAGCAGTTCTATGACCTATGGCTACACCTTC.

This clonotype has at least ten counts. The J gene is TRBJ1-6, the V gene TRBV7-2; D is unclear. There are 14 residues in the CDR3. Trimming removed 1 base at V and 6 bases at J, with 7 bases between. The germline V gene encodes CDR1 SGHTA and CDR2 FQGNSA. The CDR3 region is CASSLGQFNSPLHF. The DNA for the CDR3 is TGTGCCAGCAGCTTAGGGCAGTTTAATTCACCCCTCCACTTT.

In this sample, this clonotype turned up many times. This sequence joins TRBV6-6 and TRBJ2-7, with D hard to call. V was pared by 0 bases and J by 5 bases, with 5 bases between. Looked up from germline, CDR1 is MNHNY and CDR2 is SVGAGI (reference sequence). The CDR3 is 12 residues long. Written as DNA, the CDR3 is TGTGCCAGCAGTTACTCTCCGGACGAGCAGTACTTC. It is translated as CASSYSPDEQYF.

Ten or more counts support this clonotype. The CDR3 sequence: CASSLGTSNYGYTF. In DNA, the CDR3 is TGTGCCAGCAGCTTAGGCACATCTAACTATGGCTACACCTTC. This chain joins TRBV7-8 and TRBJ1-2; unclear D gene. V was cut by 1 base and J by 0 bases, with 6 bases left in between. The CDR3 is made up of 14 amino acids. Germline values: CDR1 SGHVS, CDR2 FQNEAQ.

This clonotype has a count of ten or more. The V gene is TRBV12-3 or TRBV12-4, the J gene TRBJ2-2; 9 bases map to TRBD1. The CDR3 is 13 residues long. V lost 5 bases and J lost 13; bases outside the gene matches: 8. This CDR3 is CASSPGQGHGLFF. CDR3 nucleotides: TGTGCCAGCAGTCCCGGACAGGGGCATGGGCTGTTTTTT.

This clonotype was detected many times. The chain has TRBV7-2 and TRBJ2-2; TRBD1 aligns across 11 bases. The CDR3 is made up of 15 amino acids. V lost 6 bases and J lost 6; bases outside the gene matches: 6. The germline V gene encodes CDR1 SGHTA and CDR2 FQGNSA. The CDR3 loop reads CASSQPGQGAGELFF. DNA for the CDR3: TGTGCCAGCAGTCAACCGGGACAGGGGGCCGGGGAGCTGTTTTTT.

The chain uses TRBV2 and TRBJ2-7, with 9 bases lining up with TRBD1. Germline V lookup: CDR1 SNHLY, CDR2 FYNNEI. The V segment lost 6 bases and the J segment 3 bases; nucleotides outside the gene matches: 3. The CDR3 is made up of 13 amino acids. This CDR3 is CASRPDRGYEQYF. In DNA, the CDR3 is TGTGCCAGCAGGCCGGACAGGGGCTACGAGCAGTACTTC. The complete variable domain, with remaining parts taken from reference TRBV2 and TRBJ2-7, reads EPEVTQTPSHQVTQMGQEVILRCVPISNHLYFYWYRQILGQKVEFLVSFYNNEISEKSEIFDDQFSVERPDGSNFTLKIRSTKLEDSAMYFCASRPDRGYEQYFGPGTRLTVT.

As for this clonotype: It may be a read error: a sequence one base away is much more abundant. The rearrangement uses TRBV12-3 or TRBV12-4 and TRBJ1-6; weak D call: TRBD1 (5 bases). There are 15 residues in the CDR3. As DNA, the CDR3 is TGTGTCAGCAGTTATCAGGGTTCCTATAATTCACCCCTCCACTTT. Residues: CVSSYQGSYNSPLHF.

This clonotype was found many times. CDR3: CASSVRRENYGYTF. As DNA, the CDR3 is TGTGCCAGCAGTGTACGACGGGAAAACTATGGCTACACCTTC. This chain connects TRBV6-6 to TRBJ1-2; D uncertain. The CDR3 loop spans 14 amino acids. Germline-derived CDR1 and CDR2 are MNHNY and SVGAGI (reference sequence). The V end was cut by 5 bases, the J end by 2 bases, with 12 bases between.

J is TRBJ1-4 and V is TRBV25-1, with D possibly being TRBD1 (6 bases). CDR3 size: 16 residues. Germline V lookup: CDR1 MGHDK, CDR2 SYGVNS. The ends were cut back, 6 bases at V and 7 bases at J, with 21 bases in the middle. CDR3 DNA: TGTGCCAGCAGCCAAGTATTCGACAGGATGTCTGAAAAACTGTTTTTT. This encodes CASSQVFDRMSEKLFF.

This clonotype was found a few times. The chain couples TRBV5-6 to TRBJ1-1; the match to TRBD1 covers 12 bases. Germline V gene data show CDR1 as SGHDT and CDR2 as YYEEEE. The CDR3 length is 16 residues. V gave up 4 bases and J gave up 5 bases; unmatched junction bases: 9. CDR3 in DNA: TGTGCCAGCAGCACACCGGGACAGGGGGCGCGAACTGAAGCTTTCTTT. This codes for CASSTPGQGARTEAFF.

The V call is TRBV4-1, the J call TRBJ2-7; the D is unclear. With 3 bases removed from V and 6 bases from J, the gap between germline ends came to 12 bases. The CDR3 length is 13 residues. Germline V gene lookup returns CDR1 MGHRA and CDR2 YSYEKL. The CDR3, as DNA: TGCGCCAGCAGCCACCTGGGTGAGGTCGAGCAGTACTTC. Translating gives CASSHLGEVEQYF.

This clonotype came up a few times. The V gene is TRBV12-3 or TRBV12-4, the J gene TRBJ2-1, with D unresolved. V was cut by 5 bases and J by 7 bases, with 9 bases left in between. The CDR3 extends over 12 amino acids. The CDR3 loop reads CASSLQLNEQFF. The CDR3 DNA sequence: TGTGCCAGCAGTCTCCAGTTAAATGAGCAGTTCTTC.

V and J are TRBV7-9 and TRBJ2-5; 9 nucleotides align to TRBD2. Looked up from germline, CDR1 is SEHNR and CDR2 is FQNEAQ (reference sequence). The junction had 14 bases not matched to a gene; V was cut back by 10 bases and J by 5 bases. This CDR3 comprises 15 residues. CDR3 DNA sequence: TGTGCCATCGGCTTTTGGCGGGGGGGTCAGGAGACCCAGTACTTC. Residues: CAIGFWRGGQETQYF.

This clonotype showed up many times. The chain is built from TRBV6-5 and TRBJ2-7, with TRBD2 identical over 7 bases. CDR1 is MNHEY, CDR2 SVGAGI, per germline. This CDR3 spans 16 amino acids. The V and J ends lost 0 bases and 2 bases, in that order; junction bases with no gene match: 7. CDR3 nucleotides: TGTGCCAGCAGTTACTCCTACGGGGAGGGTACCTACGAGCAGTACTTC. Translation: CASSYSYGEGTYEQYF.

Ten or more counts support this clonotype. The rearrangement uses TRBV29-1 and TRBJ1-2, with 7 bases aligning to TRBD1. V lost 6 bases, J lost 1 base, and 5 bases stayed unmatched. This CDR3 comprises 13 residues. Germline CDR1 is SQVTM and CDR2 is ANQGSEA. DNA for the CDR3: TGCAGCGTCGGGACAGAATATAACTATGGCTACACCTTC. This gives the protein CSVGTEYNYGYTF.

Many counts were recorded for this clonotype. The chain employs TRBV2 and TRBJ2-7; D unclear. This CDR3 contains 14 residues. The germline V gene encodes CDR1 SNHLY and CDR2 FYNNEI. V was trimmed by 3 bases and J by 5 bases, leaving 14 bases between them. CDR3 in DNA: TGTGCCAGCAGTGAGGGTCCCGGGTTTGACGAGCAGTACTTC. It translates to CASSEGPGFDEQYF.

The rearrangement joins TRBV2 to TRBJ2-5, with D maybe TRBD2 (6 bases). Between the trimmed V and J ends, which lost 6 bases and 6 bases, there was a span of 14 bases. Per germline, CDR1 SNHLY and CDR2 FYNNEI. This CDR3 is built from 13 residues. CDR3: CASSPGVRKTQYF. The CDR3 coding sequence is TGTGCCAGCAGCCCGGGGGTGAGGAAGACCCAGTACTTC.

This clonotype was counted many times. The V gene is TRBV20-1, the J gene TRBJ1-1, with D possibly matching TRBD1 (6 bases). The CDR3 consists of 15 residues. The V gene lost 5 bases and the J gene lost 1 base, with 17 bases spanning the gap. The V gene's germline CDR1 is DFQATT and CDR2 SNEGSKA (reference sequence). The CDR3, as DNA: TGCAGTGCTCTCGATGTGAGAGGGGGGAACACTGAAGCTTTCTTT. Protein product: CSALDVRGGNTEAFF.

This clonotype was detected many times. The chain recombines TRBV7-9 with TRBJ2-7; 10 bases are a match to TRBD2. Germline CDR1 and CDR2: SEHNR and FQNEAQ (reference sequence). V shed 5 bases, J shed 4 bases, and the junction held 11 bases outside the gene matches. The CDR3 runs to 16 residues. The CDR3 nucleotides are TGTGCCAGCAGCCTCGCCACTAGCGGGATTGATTACGAGCAGTACTTC. Translating it yields CASSLATSGIDYEQYF.

This clonotype was observed many times. The V call is TRBV7-2, the J call TRBJ1-6; TRBD1 aligns across 8 bases. The V segment lost 3 bases and the J segment 7 bases; nucleotides outside the gene matches: 5. CDR3 size: 15 residues. Germline loops: CDR1 SGHTA, CDR2 FQGNSA. Here the CDR3 DNA reads TGTGCCAGCAGCTTTGGACAGGGCCCGAATTCACCCCTCCACTTT. Its protein product is CASSFGQGPNSPLHF.

Ten or more counts support this clonotype. This chain joins TRBV7-9 and TRBJ1-3; D unclear. The CDR3 is 12 amino acids. V was clipped by 3 bases and J by 8 bases, with 8 bases between them. Looked up from germline, CDR1 is SEHNR and CDR2 is FQNEAQ (reference sequence). CDR3 coding DNA: TGTGCCAGCAGCTTCTTGCGAGACACCATATATTTT. Amino acid sequence: CASSFLRDTIYF.